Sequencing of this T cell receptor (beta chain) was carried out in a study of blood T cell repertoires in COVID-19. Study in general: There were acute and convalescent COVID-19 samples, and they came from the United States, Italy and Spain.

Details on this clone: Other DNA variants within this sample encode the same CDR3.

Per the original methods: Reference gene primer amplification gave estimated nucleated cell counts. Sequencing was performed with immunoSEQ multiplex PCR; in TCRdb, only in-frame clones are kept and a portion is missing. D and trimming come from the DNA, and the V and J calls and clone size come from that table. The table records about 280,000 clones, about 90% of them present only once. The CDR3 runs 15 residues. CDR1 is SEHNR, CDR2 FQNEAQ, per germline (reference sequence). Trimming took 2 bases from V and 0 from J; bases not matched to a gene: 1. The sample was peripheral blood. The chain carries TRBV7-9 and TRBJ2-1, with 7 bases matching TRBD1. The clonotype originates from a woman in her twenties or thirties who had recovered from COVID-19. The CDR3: CASSLPGGSYNEQFF. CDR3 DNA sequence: TGTGCCAGCAGCTTACCAGGGGGCTCCTACAATGAGCAGTTCTTC.